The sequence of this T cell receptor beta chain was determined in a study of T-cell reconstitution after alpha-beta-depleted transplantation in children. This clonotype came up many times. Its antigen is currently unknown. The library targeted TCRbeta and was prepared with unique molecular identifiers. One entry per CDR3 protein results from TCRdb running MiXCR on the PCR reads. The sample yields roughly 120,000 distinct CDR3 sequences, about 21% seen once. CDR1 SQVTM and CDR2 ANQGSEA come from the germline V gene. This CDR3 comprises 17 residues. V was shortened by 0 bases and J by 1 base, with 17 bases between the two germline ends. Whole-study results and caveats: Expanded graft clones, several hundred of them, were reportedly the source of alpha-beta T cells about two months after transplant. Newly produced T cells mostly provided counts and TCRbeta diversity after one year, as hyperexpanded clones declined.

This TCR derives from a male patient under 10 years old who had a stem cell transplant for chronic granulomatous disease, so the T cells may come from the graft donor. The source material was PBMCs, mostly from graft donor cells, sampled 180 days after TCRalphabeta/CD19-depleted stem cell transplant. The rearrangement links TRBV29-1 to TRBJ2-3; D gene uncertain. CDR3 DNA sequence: TGCAGCGTTGAAGATGCTGCATTCAATCTGGGCACAGATACGCAGTATTTT. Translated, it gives CSVEDAAFNLGTDTQYF.